Below, 24 T cell receptor beta chains from the same sample are listed, as sequenced in a study of human T cells and chemical hapten exposure. As for time point: patch test 3, about 24 weeks after DPC sensitization. Regarding treatment: therapeutic diphenylcyclopropenone sensitization with weekly scalp DPC. TCRdb ran MiXCR on the RACE reads and lists one entry per CDR3 protein. The table shows about 76,000 distinct CDR3 sequences, with 10% to 15% occurring only once. Material: whole blood, obtained in connection with sensitization to the hapten diphenylcyclopropenone (DPC). Every receptor here comes from a woman aged 45 to 65 with alopecia areata. Some clones in this sample may be carry-over from other donors' samples.

The CDR3 protein is CASSVPLAGPYNEQFF. The DNA for the CDR3 is TGTGCCAGCAGTGTTCCGCTAGCGGGACCCTACAATGAGCAGTTCTTC. This sequence joins TRBV6-1 and TRBJ2-1, with 9 bases identical to TRBD2. CDR1 is MNHNS, CDR2 SASEGT, per germline. The CDR3 loop spans 16 amino acids. Losses at the gene ends were 4 bases for V and 2 bases for J; bases not matched to a gene: 6.

This clonotype was picked up many times. The CDR3 spells CSVGGAESYEQYF. The CDR3 DNA reads TGCAGCGTTGGCGGGGCGGAGAGCTACGAGCAGTACTTC. The V gene is TRBV29-1, the J gene TRBJ2-7; TRBD2 might be the D (6 bases). The CDR3 extends over 13 amino acids. Trimming left V 4 bases short and J 3 bases short, with 13 bases between. Germline V CDR1 and CDR2: SQVTM, ANQGSEA.

The sample holds a few counts of this clonotype. The rearrangement joins TRBV29-1 to TRBJ1-1; maybe TRBD1 (5 bases). The germline CDR1 and CDR2 sequences are SQVTM and ANQGSEA. Deletions cut 5 bases from V and 4 bases from J, with 20 bases between. The CDR3 contains 15 residues. CDR3 DNA sequence: TGCAGCGTTCTTAGCCCACTGTCGGGGCCCACTGAAGCTTTCTTT. Protein: CSVLSPLSGPTEAFF.

This clonotype was seen repeatedly, ten times or more. The V gene is TRBV11-2, the J gene TRBJ2-1; 8 nucleotides agree with TRBD2. Germline V CDR1 and CDR2: SGHAT, FQNNGV. The junction had 8 bases not matched to a gene; V was cut back by 4 bases and J by 6 bases. This CDR3 has 15 residues. This CDR3 is CASSSGLGFVNEQFF. CDR3 DNA sequence: TGTGCCAGCAGCTCGGGACTAGGCTTCGTCAATGAGCAGTTCTTC. The entire variable domain, with the rest obtained from reference TRBV11-2 and TRBJ2-1, is as follows: EAGVAQSPRYKIIEKRQSVAFWCNPISGHATLYWYQQILGQGPKLLIQFQNNGVVDDSQLPKDRFSAERLKGVDSTLKIQPAKLEDSAVYLCASSSGLGFVNEQFFGPGTRLTVL.

This clonotype was observed a handful of times. The V gene is TRBV2, the J gene TRBJ1-1; no clear D. The germline V gene has CDR1 SNHLY and CDR2 FYNNEI. This CDR3 spans 13 amino acids. Trimming took 2 bases from V and 5 from J, leaving 9 bases between them. The CDR3 sequence is CASSERMGTEAFF. In DNA, the CDR3 is TGTGCCAGCAGTGAACGGATGGGGACTGAAGCTTTCTTT.

The gene calls are TRBV3-1 and TRBJ2-2; TRBD1 aligns across 8 bases. With V trimmed by 4 bases and J by 6 bases, 10 bases remained unmatched. This CDR3 has 16 residues. From germline, CDR1 is LGHDT and CDR2 YNNKEL (reference sequence). The CDR3: CASSPNPGQVSGELFF. The CDR3 coding sequence is TGTGCCAGCAGCCCTAACCCGGGACAGGTCTCCGGGGAGCTGTTTTTT.

Concerning this clonotype: Given a much more abundant clone one base away, this may be a read error. Given the absence of the conserved phenylalanine or tryptophan at the CDR3 end, a read error is likely. This chain uses TRBV5-1 with TRBJ2-1; 8 bases match TRBD2. This CDR3 region has 14 residues. The trim removed 6 bases at V and 8 bases at J, leaving 10 bases unmatched. Germline V lookup: CDR1 SGHRS, CDR2 YFSETQ. The CDR3 nucleotides read TGCGCCAGCATGCGGAGCGGGAGTCAGGATGAGCAGTTCCTC. Translation: CASMRSGSQDEQFL.

The sample holds many counts of this clonotype. The rearrangement links TRBV20-1 to TRBJ2-5; 8 bases map to TRBD2. Trimming cost V 4 bases and J 5 bases; bases outside gene matches: 9. The germline V gene encodes CDR1 DFQATT and CDR2 SNEGSKA (reference sequence). The CDR3 runs 14 residues. This CDR3 reads CSAKGSGSRETQYF. CDR3 bases: TGCAGTGCTAAAGGGAGCGGGAGTAGGGAGACCCAGTACTTC.

V gene TRBV28 combines with J gene TRBJ2-7; a possible D gene is TRBD1 (6 bases). Germline-derived CDR1 and CDR2 are MDHEN and SYDVKM. The ends were cut back, 4 bases at V and 0 bases at J, with 10 bases in the middle. The CDR3 is made up of 14 amino acids. The CDR3 loop reads CASSSQGSSYEQYF. CDR3 nucleotide sequence: TGTGCCAGCAGTTCCCAGGGGAGCTCCTACGAGCAGTACTTC.

The CDR3 is CASVKQYF. As DNA, the CDR3 is TGTGCCAGCGTAAAGCAGTACTTC. The chain combines TRBV14 with TRBJ2-7, with D hard to call. Germline CDR1 is SGHDN and CDR2 is FVKESK. The germline V and J ends were trimmed by 8 bases and 8 bases, with 4 bases remaining between them. The CDR3 consists of 8 residues. Full variable domain (remainder filled in from reference TRBV14 and TRBJ2-7): EAGVTQFPSHSVIEKGQTVTLRCDPISGHDNLYWYRRVMGKEIKFLLHFVKESKQDESGMPNNRFLAERTGGTYSTLKVQPAELEDSGVYFCASVKQYFGPGTRLTVT.

This clonotype was seen a few times. V and J are TRBV20-1 and TRBJ2-7, with a possible D match to TRBD2 (6 bases). The germline gives CDR1 DFQATT, CDR2 SNEGSKA (reference sequence). This CDR3 comprises 16 residues. Trimming left V 0 bases short and J 3 bases short, with 18 bases between. CDR3 DNA: TGCAGTGCTAGAGAGGGGCTCTCGGGACTTATCTACGAGCAGTACTTC. Translating it yields CSAREGLSGLIYEQYF.

The chain links TRBV20-1 to TRBJ2-4; no clear D gene. This CDR3 has 13 residues. The V and J ends lost 2 bases and 2 bases respectively, with 7 bases between them. The germline V gene has CDR1 DFQATT and CDR2 SNEGSKA (reference sequence). The CDR3 protein is CSARLGTKNIQYF. As DNA, the CDR3 is TGCAGTGCTAGACTGGGGACCAAAAACATTCAGTACTTC.

This chain connects TRBV25-1 to TRBJ1-2, with D tentatively TRBD1 (5 bases). Trimming removed 2 bases at V and 4 bases at J, with 8 bases between. CDR1 MGHDK and CDR2 SYGVNS come from the germline V gene. The length of the CDR3 is 13 residues. CDR3 loop: CASSEGAGYGYTF. In nucleotides, the CDR3 is TGTGCCAGCAGTGAAGGGGCAGGCTATGGCTACACCTTC.

CDR3 sequence (DNA): TGCGCCAGCAGCTTCCGGGACAGGGGGCAGGAGCAGTACTTC. Amino acid sequence: CASSFRDRGQEQYF. The genes are TRBV5-1 and TRBJ2-7; TRBD1 aligns across 12 bases. This CDR3 has 14 amino acids. The germline CDR1 and CDR2 sequences are SGHRS and YFSETQ. With V trimmed by 2 bases and J by 7 bases, 4 bases remained unmatched.

The genes are TRBV6-5 and TRBJ2-4; D might be TRBD2 (5 bases). The CDR3 totals 15 residues. In germline, CDR1 is MNHEY, CDR2 SVGAGI. V dropped 2 bases and J dropped 6 bases, with 14 bases sitting between them. CDR3 DNA sequence: TGTGCCAGCAGTTACAGGGCTAGCCAAGGAAACATTCAGTACTTC. This gives the protein CASSYRASQGNIQYF.

The chain uses TRBV5-1 and TRBJ2-2; no clear D. Germline CDR1 SGHRS, CDR2 YFSETQ. CDR3 length: 14 amino acids. Trimming shortened V by 4 bases and J by 5 bases, and 12 bases separated the two germline ends. CDR3 nucleotides: TGCGCCAGCAGCCCCCCATACGGGACCGGGGAGCTGTTTTTT. Amino acids: CASSPPYGTGELFF.

This clonotype has a count of ten or more. The chain links TRBV29-1 to TRBJ1-1, with D tentatively TRBD1 (5 bases). The CDR3 consists of 12 residues. Germline values: CDR1 SQVTM, CDR2 ANQGSEA. V was trimmed by 6 bases and J by 7 bases, leaving 15 bases between them. The CDR3 loop is CSVQTQGIEAFF. The CDR3 DNA is TGCAGCGTACAAACGCAGGGTATTGAAGCTTTCTTT.

This clonotype was found many times. In DNA form, the CDR3 reads TGTGCCAGCAGCTTACAGGGGCCGTATGGCTACACCTTC. This sequence encodes CASSLQGPYGYTF. The genes are TRBV7-2 and TRBJ1-2; D is perhaps TRBD1 (6 bases). Germline V gene lookup returns CDR1 SGHTA and CDR2 FQGNSA. This CDR3 region has 13 residues. The V end was cut by 2 bases, the J end by 5 bases, with 9 bases between.

The sample holds a few counts of this clonotype. This chain connects TRBV12-3 or TRBV12-4 to TRBJ2-7; D is possibly TRBD1 (6 bases). The CDR3 consists of 14 residues. V was clipped by 5 bases and J by 1 base, with 12 bases between them. Written as DNA, the CDR3 is TGTGCCAGCAGTCCTACGGACAGTTCCTACGAGCAGTACTTC. Encoded protein: CASSPTDSSYEQYF.

This clonotype was observed a handful of times. V and J are TRBV28 and TRBJ1-1, with a weak D call TRBD1 (5 bases). Trimming removed 2 bases at V and 5 bases at J, with 15 bases between. CDR1 is MDHEN, CDR2 SYDVKM, per germline. The CDR3 consists of 15 residues. This CDR3 is CASSLGAVISTEAFF. The CDR3 nucleotides are TGTGCCAGCAGTTTAGGGGCAGTCATTAGTACTGAAGCTTTCTTT.

The chain employs TRBV6-5 and TRBJ1-2; D remains unclear. CDR1 is MNHEY, CDR2 SVGAGI, per germline. The CDR3 has 14 residues. V lost 5 bases to trimming and J lost 0 bases, with 10 bases between them. Written as DNA, the CDR3 is TGTGCCAGCAGTCCCCTCGGCCCTAACTATGGCTACACCTTC. Encoded protein: CASSPLGPNYGYTF.

This clonotype has more than one count but fewer than ten. V gene TRBV28 combines with J gene TRBJ2-1, with D hard to call. The CDR3 has 14 amino acids. The V and J ends lost 3 bases and 1 base respectively, with 7 bases between them. CDR1 is MDHEN, CDR2 SYDVKM, per germline. The CDR3 region is CASSFFGSYNEQFF. The CDR3 nucleotides read TGTGCCAGCAGTTTTTTTGGATCCTACAATGAGCAGTTCTTC.

The sample holds many counts of this clonotype. The chain combines TRBV7-9 with TRBJ2-5, with 7 bases aligning to TRBD2. Germline CDR1 SEHNR, CDR2 FQNEAQ (reference sequence). This CDR3 has 12 amino acids. V was pared by 8 bases and J by 4 bases, with 4 bases of the junction left unmatched. The CDR3 region has the DNA TGTGCCAGCGTCTCGGGAGGAGAGACCCAGTACTTC. It yields the protein CASVSGGETQYF.

This clonotype has just a few counts. The rearrangement joins TRBV11-2 to TRBJ1-1; no clear D gene. The V and J ends lost 2 bases and 3 bases respectively, with 7 bases between them. Germline CDR1 is SGHAT and CDR2 is FQNNGV. This CDR3 spans 13 amino acids. The CDR3 DNA follows: TGTGCCAGCAGCTTAAGCCTGGACACTGAAGCTTTCTTT. It yields the protein CASSLSLDTEAFF.